The sequence of this TCR beta chain was determined in a study of long-term antiretroviral therapy in people with HIV (dated by TCRdb to between 2021 and 2024). In terms of the full investigation: The earliest samples were collected about a decade before the 2015 WHO recommendation for immediate ART, when ART was typically delayed until CD4 counts fell. This retrospective serial study examined whether starting ART and sustained HIV suppression were associated with changes in the composition and diversity of the TRB repertoire in peripheral blood. A total of about 190 cryopreserved PBMC samples were contributed to the cohort by 30 adults with confirmed HIV infection, with samples collected serially over a mean of roughly six years (range 1-12). Among the 30 to 35 participants with HIV, ten to twelve were female. No cross-contamination during QIAcube processing was seen in test extractions of a monoclonal T-cell line run alongside 30 to 35 polyclonal samples.

The immunoSEQ hsTCRB v3.0 assay was used at survey level resolution to sequence the TRB variable region. TRB sequencing targeted a depth of about 35,000-50,000 T-cell genomes per sample. Pooled TRB libraries were sequenced on an Illumina MiSeq with a v3 150-cycle kit. Per the authors' processing: Repertoire analysis was performed in R inside a reproducible Nextflow workflow that covered QC, data transformation and analysis. LymphoSeq2, an R package for exploring AIRR-Seq data, was used to implement the custom analyses. A few samples yielding fewer than 5000 total TRB sequences were excluded, leaving 188 analyzed HIV repertoires. Among the 170 to 200 HIV repertoires that were kept, almost 60 were collected before ART initiation and more than 120 were collected after ART initiation. Each repertoire was downsampled to 5000 TRB nucleotide sequences, and summary statistics were averaged across 100 downsampling iterations. Only TRB sequences with CDR3 regions of at least seven amino acids were retained for analysis. Two measures captured diversity: a Shannon entropy-derived clonality score and the Gini coefficient. In the repertoire networks, any two of the top 5000 CDR3 amino acid sequences were connected whenever the two sequences differed by an edit distance of one. For TRB CDR3 amino acid sequences, GLIPH2 was used to predict antigen specificity groups and MHC restriction. To flag known associations with CMV, EBV, HIV or tissue antigens, CDR3 amino acid sequences were compared against VDJdb and McPAS-TCR. Pre-ART, post-ART and control groups were compared with Wilcoxon signed-rank tests and Holm-Bonferroni correction. TCRdb retrieved this table from immuneACCESS and kept in-frame rearrangements only. Not all clones are present; in checked studies, unresolved V genes account for under half, and no reason is known for the remainder. The D gene and trimming were derived from the DNA, and the V and J assignments and clone size from that table. The sample includes under 25,000 clones, with 75% to 90% observed a single time. Clones ranked in the top ten supply around 10% of the sample.

Overall study outcomes, separate from this receptor: No data were available on ART adherence, viral resistance or therapy changes, limiting inferences about post-ART repertoire changes. HIV repertoires had narrower CDR3 length ranges than controls, and the network structure suggested an antigen-experienced repertoire that shifted only slightly toward naive after ART. Limited PBMC availability meant only the TCR beta chain was sequenced, without alpha chain pairing. A significant increase in TRB diversity was found to be associated with ART initiation, although TRB diversity was observed to remain significantly below that of transplant donor controls even after long-term ART. At every time point, the repertoire was dominated by expanded TRB clones first identified before ART initiation, although this dominance fluctuated and, in many PLHIV, declined after ART. The samples span the years 2004 to 2017, and the ART regimens used may be less effective than current regimens. Because cell numbers in pre-ART samples were limited, unsorted PBMC were profiled instead of sorted CD4+ and CD8+ T cells.

For this clone: The target of this receptor is not known. The input lacks base qualities; no much larger clone sits a single base away.

The V and J ends are trimmed by 3 bases and 1 base, leaving 13 bases between them. The CDR3 starts with the cysteine, ends with the phenylalanine, and has 15 residues. Of all the DNA, just the CDR3 is kept, 45 bases in frame from base 1. CDR1 MNHEY and CDR2 SMNVEV are derived from the germline V gene (reference sequence). To be included, a participant needed at least one PBMC sample from before ART initiation plus at least two post-ART samples. Every participant with HIV received treatment in the United States of America. Before DNA extraction, cryopreserved samples containing about 0.9-10 million PBMC were thawed and washed. At the time of the earliest PBMC sample, participants with HIV were aged between roughly 23 and 60 years. PBMC samples were contributed by each participant from 1-4 timepoints before ART initiation and 2-8 timepoints after ART initiation, with a median of 7 samples. For every participant, serial HIV viral load, CD4+ T-cell count, ART history and demographic data were obtained. Using a Qiagen kit on a QIAcube, genomic DNA was extracted from unsorted PBMC, with samples processed in batches of 12.

The source was unsorted PBMCs, collected 0.2 years after starting antiretroviral therapy. Recombination linked TRBV27 to TRBJ2-7; perhaps TRBD1 is the D gene, with 6 bases matching. The clonotype was recovered from a woman aged 35 to 49 with HIV. The bases read TGTGCCAGCAGTTTTTTCGGGACACGGTCCTACGAGCAGTACTTC. This translates into CASSFFGTRSYEQYF.